Shown below are 18 T cell receptor beta chains from a single sample sequenced in a study of blood T cell repertoires in COVID-19. Clones were read by immunoSEQ multiplex PCR, and TCRdb kept only the in-frame ones, dropping some. Of about 240,000 clones in the sample, about 88% were seen once. Sequencing was carried out using peripheral blood. These receptors came from a woman in her 70s with active or convalescent COVID-19.

V is TRBV6-1 and J is TRBJ1-1; tentatively, D is TRBD1 (5 bases). Trimming cost V 0 bases and J 8 bases, with 10 bases left between them. The germline gives CDR1 MNHNS, CDR2 SASEGT. This CDR3 has 13 residues. The CDR3 reads CASSEARDLEAFF. As DNA, the CDR3 is TGTGCCAGCAGTGAAGCTAGGGACTTGGAAGCTTTCTTT.

The J gene is TRBJ1-6, the V gene TRBV7-6, with a weak D call TRBD1 (5 bases). The CDR3 has 18 amino acids. Trimming took off 2 bases at V and 0 bases at J, with 14 bases between the two ends. CDR1 and CDR2 from the germline V gene are SGHVS and FNYEAQ. CDR3 region: CASSLWGGKSSYNSPLHF. For the CDR3, the DNA is TGTGCCAGCAGCTTATGGGGCGGCAAAAGCTCCTATAATTCACCCCTCCACTTT.

This clone showed up just once. The chain uses TRBV5-1 and TRBJ2-7, with TRBD1 matching 7 bases. With V trimmed by 3 bases and J by 3 bases, 6 bases remained unmatched. Germline V gene lookup returns CDR1 SGHRS and CDR2 YFSETQ. The length of the CDR3 is 14 residues. The CDR3 nucleotides read TGCGCCAGCAGCTACCGGGACAGCAACTACGAGCAGTACTTC. It yields the protein CASSYRDSNYEQYF.

The CDR3 DNA follows: TGTGCCAGCAGCTTATCAGGGGGGGAAGCTTTCTTT. Translated, it gives CASSLSGGEAFF. This chain joins TRBV11-2 and TRBJ1-1, with 7 bases that match TRBD1. J gave up 8 bases and V 2 bases, and 2 bases lay outside the gene matches. Germline CDR1 reads SGHAT; CDR2 reads FQNNGV. The CDR3 sequence is 12 residues long.

The chain couples TRBV5-6 to TRBJ1-1; TRBD1 matches 10 bases. The CDR3 has 14 amino acids. J was trimmed by 11 bases and V by 2 bases; bases with no gene match: 9. Germline V gene data show CDR1 as SGHDT and CDR2 as YYEEEE. The CDR3 loop is CASSFAGTGEKAFF. CDR3 in DNA: TGTGCCAGCAGCTTTGCTGGGACAGGGGAGAAGGCTTTCTTT.

Here the CDR3 DNA reads TGTGCCAGCAAGGACAGTTGGGGCTATGGCTACACCTTC. It codes for CASKDSWGYGYTF. The chain employs TRBV2 and TRBJ1-2; weak D call: TRBD1 (6 bases). V was trimmed by 7 bases and J by 4 bases, leaving 13 bases between them. CDR3 length: 13 amino acids. Germline CDR1 SNHLY, CDR2 FYNNEI.

The chain uses TRBV10-1 and TRBJ2-3; D not certain. This CDR3 contains 15 residues. Per the germline V gene, CDR1 is WNHNN and CDR2 is SYGVQD (reference sequence). V was shortened by 5 bases and J by 4 bases, with 16 bases between the two germline ends. DNA for the CDR3: TGCGCCAGCAGTAGTGGCACCCAGGCCGCAGATACGCAGTATTTT. Translating it yields CASSSGTQAADTQYF.

This clone was counted a few times. The CDR3 loop is CASSLGQGLTDTQYF. Here the CDR3 DNA reads TGCGCCAGCAGCTTGGGGCAGGGTCTCACAGATACGCAGTATTTT. V gene TRBV5-1 combines with J gene TRBJ2-3; TRBD1 is a possible D gene (5 bases). CDR3 length equals 15 residues. Trimming left V 0 bases short and J 2 bases short, with 10 bases between. The germline gives CDR1 SGHRS, CDR2 YFSETQ.

This clone has just a few counts. J is TRBJ1-2 and V is TRBV7-3; 9 bases are shared with TRBD1. Germline V gives CDR1 SGHTA, CDR2 FQGTGA. The CDR3 covers 14 residues. Trimming cost V 4 bases and J 4 bases; bases outside gene matches: 4. The CDR3 loop reads CASSSTTGGYGYTF. The CDR3 DNA is TGTGCCAGCAGCTCAACGACAGGGGGCTATGGCTACACCTTC.

The chain combines TRBV7-2 with TRBJ2-3; the match to TRBD2 covers 7 bases. This CDR3 spans 13 amino acids. Germline values: CDR1 SGHTA, CDR2 FQGNSA. V trimming: 5 bases; J trimming: 11 bases; junction bases outside the gene matches: 10. CDR3 loop: CASSPFNVAGQYF. The DNA of the CDR3 is TGTGCCAGCAGCCCATTTAATGTAGCGGGGCAGTATTTT.

On this clone: A junction end diverges from the germline sequence, so it may reflect a read error. The chain has TRBV5-5 and TRBJ1-2; 9 positions match TRBD1. The CDR3 extends over 15 amino acids. Germline V gene data show CDR1 as SGHKS and CDR2 as YYEKEE (reference sequence). The CDR3 DNA is TGTGCCAGCATCTTGTCCGGGACAGGGAACTATGGCTACACCTTC. Translating it yields CASILSGTGNYGYTF.

The chain has TRBV5-4 and TRBJ1-2; 10 positions match TRBD1. CDR1 and CDR2 from the germline V gene are SGHNT and YYREEE (reference sequence). Trimming took 3 bases from V and 2 from J; bases not matched to a gene: 4. The CDR3 has 15 amino acids. CDR3 in amino acids: CASSWGGQGNYGYTF. CDR3 DNA sequence: TGTGCCAGCAGCTGGGGGGGACAGGGGAACTATGGCTACACCTTC. Variable domain in full (rest from reference TRBV5-4 and TRBJ1-2): ETGVTQSPTHLIKTRGQQVTLRCSSQSGHNTVSWYQQALGQGPQFIFQYYREEENGRGNFPPRFSGLQFPNYSSELNVNALELDDSALYLCASSWGGQGNYGYTFGSGTRLTVV.

V gene TRBV6-5 combines with J gene TRBJ1-2, with TRBD1 identical over 8 bases. J was trimmed by 7 bases and V by 8 bases; bases with no gene match: 15. CDR1 MNHEY and CDR2 SVGAGI come from the germline V gene. The CDR3 spans 15 residues. The CDR3 loop is CASSPGGAGRGGYTF. The CDR3 DNA sequence: TGTGCCAGCTCGCCAGGGGGCGCCGGAAGGGGTGGCTACACCTTC.

The chain carries TRBV5-1 and TRBJ1-6, with unresolved D. Germline V CDR1 and CDR2: SGHRS, YFSETQ. V lost 1 base, J lost 7 bases, and 6 bases lay in between. The CDR3 length is 13 residues. The CDR3 DNA reads as TGCGCCAGCAGCTTGAACGAGAATTCACCCCTCCACTTT. Protein sequence: CASSLNENSPLHF.

V usage is TRBV2 and J usage is TRBJ1-1, with D hard to call. Germline V gives CDR1 SNHLY, CDR2 FYNNEI. The CDR3 contains 14 residues. V shed 7 bases and J shed 0 bases, with 12 bases lying between them. The CDR3 loop is CASTPGSMNTEAFF. For the CDR3, the DNA is TGTGCCAGCACCCCTGGGAGCATGAACACTGAAGCTTTCTTT.

The CDR3, as DNA: TGTGCCAGCAGTTGGGGACAGGGCCGGGAAAACATTCAGTACTTC. This encodes CASSWGQGRENIQYF. The chain uses TRBV3-1 (or the pseudogene TRBV3-2) and TRBJ2-4; TRBD1 aligns across 9 bases. Germline V lookup: CDR1 LGHDT, CDR2 YNNKEL (reference sequence). This CDR3 contains 15 residues. Germline trimming cut 6 bases from V and 5 bases from J; bases unmatched to any gene: 8.

A single count supports this clone. The chain recombines TRBV19 with TRBJ2-2; D is perhaps TRBD2 (6 bases). Trimming left V 4 bases short and J 5 bases short, with 14 bases between. Germline assignment: CDR1 LNHDA and CDR2 SQIVND (reference sequence). The CDR3 spans 15 residues. CDR3 DNA: TGTGCCAGTAGTACCCCCGGTGGGAGGACCGGGGAGCTGTTTTTT. This gives the protein CASSTPGGRTGELFF.

The V gene is TRBV27, the J gene TRBJ2-3; 8 positions match TRBD2. Germline loops: CDR1 MNHEY, CDR2 SMNVEV (reference sequence). V lost 4 bases to trimming and J lost 2 bases; unmatched junction nucleotides: 8. This CDR3 is built from 16 residues. This chain's CDR3 is CASSYQRGSPTDTQYF. The CDR3 nucleotides are TGTGCCAGCAGTTATCAGCGGGGGTCCCCCACAGATACGCAGTATTTT.